A selection of T cell receptor beta chains follows, all from one sample in a study of early T cells in non-severe SARS-CoV-2 infection. TCRdb reprocessed the 5' RACE reads via MiXCR and lists one record per CDR3 protein. Of 52,000 or so distinct CDR3 sequences detected, under 15% appear once; the ten largest clones hold 1.1% to 1.5%. Material for sequencing was whole blood. The receptors were sampled from an adult who was a healthcare worker with PCR-confirmed SARS-CoV-2 infection or an uninfected control (not recorded which). Both conserved end residues are part of each CDR3. D genes are given only for firm matches. Rows may omit the clone size; those that give it use once, few, many or a size class.

j_gene: TRBJ2-1
v_gene: TRBV6-1
d_gene: -
abundance: few
CDR3aa: CASSRGSASYNEQFF
CDR3nt: TGTGCCAGCAGTCGGGGGAGCGCGTCCTACAATGAGCAGTTCTTC

j_gene: TRBJ2-3
v_gene: TRBV27
d_gene: -
abundance: many
CDR3aa: CASSSAPGDSTDTQYF
CDR3nt: TGTGCCAGCAGTTCCGCCCCAGGGGATAGCACAGATACGCAGTATTTT

j_gene: TRBJ2-3
v_gene: TRBV18
d_gene: TRBD2
abundance: few
CDR3aa: CASSRLAGDTDTQYF
CDR3nt: TGTGCCAGCTCGCGACTAGCCGGAGACACAGATACGCAGTATTTT

j_gene: TRBJ1-1
v_gene: TRBV14
d_gene: -
abundance: few
CDR3aa: CASSQAGRLEAFF
CDR3nt: TGTGCCAGCAGCCAAGCGGGAAGGCTTGAAGCTTTCTTT

j_gene: TRBJ2-2
v_gene: TRBV29-1
d_gene: -
abundance: -
CDR3aa: CSALQGRGTGELFF
CDR3nt: TGCAGCGCCCTACAGGGGCGGGGCACCGGGGAGCTGTTTTTT

j_gene: TRBJ1-6
v_gene: TRBV28
d_gene: TRBD1
abundance: few
CDR3aa: CAIPSRTGGNSPLHF
CDR3nt: TGTGCCATCCCCTCACGAACAGGGGGGAATTCACCCCTCCACTTT

j_gene: TRBJ1-6
v_gene: TRBV4-3
d_gene: -
abundance: many
CDR3aa: CASSQGVPGGALHF
CDR3nt: TGCGCCAGCAGCCAAGGTGTCCCGGGGGGGGCCCTCCACTTT

j_gene: TRBJ2-7
v_gene: TRBV27
d_gene: -
abundance: few
CDR3aa: CASSPSASYEQYF
CDR3nt: TGTGCCAGCAGTCCTTCGGCGTCCTACGAGCAGTACTTC

j_gene: TRBJ2-3
v_gene: TRBV7-9
d_gene: -
abundance: -
CDR3aa: CASTRLGPDTQYF
CDR3nt: TGTGCCAGCACCAGACTAGGCCCAGATACGCAGTATTTT

j_gene: TRBJ1-4
v_gene: TRBV7-9
d_gene: -
abundance: -
CDR3aa: CASSPLWGTNEKLFF
CDR3nt: TGTGCCAGCAGCCCGCTTTGGGGGACTAATGAAAAACTGTTTTTT

j_gene: TRBJ2-5
v_gene: TRBV4-3
d_gene: TRBD1
abundance: -
CDR3aa: CASSQNTRQGAETQYF
CDR3nt: TGCGCCAGCAGCCAAAACACAAGACAGGGGGCGGAGACCCAGTACTTC

j_gene: TRBJ2-3
v_gene: TRBV10-3
d_gene: -
abundance: many
CDR3aa: CAIRITDTQYF
CDR3nt: TGTGCCATCAGGATCACAGATACGCAGTATTTT

j_gene: TRBJ1-5
v_gene: TRBV23-1
d_gene: -
abundance: many
CDR3aa: CASSQSGGNQPQHF
CDR3nt: TGCGCCAGCAGTCAATCAGGGGGCAATCAGCCCCAGCATTTT

j_gene: TRBJ1-1
v_gene: TRBV7-3
d_gene: -
abundance: many
CDR3aa: CASSPGPGVGGTEAFF
CDR3nt: TGTGCCAGCAGCCCAGGGCCAGGGGTGGGTGGAACTGAAGCTTTCTTT

j_gene: TRBJ1-1
v_gene: TRBV20-1
d_gene: -
abundance: many
CDR3aa: CSARTAQNTEAFF
CDR3nt: TGCAGTGCTAGGACTGCCCAGAACACTGAAGCTTTCTTT

j_gene: TRBJ2-3
v_gene: TRBV20-1
d_gene: -
abundance: many
CDR3aa: CSARDATDTQYF
CDR3nt: TGCAGTGCTAGAGATGCGACAGATACGCAGTATTTT

j_gene: TRBJ1-5
v_gene: TRBV7-2
d_gene: TRBD1
abundance: many
CDR3aa: CASRAGTGGQPQHF
CDR3nt: TGTGCCAGCAGGGCAGGGACAGGGGGGCAGCCCCAGCATTTT

j_gene: TRBJ1-1
v_gene: TRBV30
d_gene: -
abundance: -
CDR3aa: CAWDPGRGTEAFF
CDR3nt: TGTGCCTGGGACCCCGGCCGCGGCACTGAAGCTTTCTTT

j_gene: TRBJ2-5
v_gene: TRBV10-1
d_gene: -
abundance: many
CDR3aa: CASPLAEGGLVETQYF
CDR3nt: TGCGCCAGCCCACTCGCTGAGGGGGGGCTGGTTGAGACCCAGTACTTC

j_gene: TRBJ1-5
v_gene: TRBV20-1
d_gene: TRBD1
abundance: few
CDR3aa: CSAIGGNQPQRF
CDR3nt: TGCAGTGCTATAGGGGGCAATCAGCCCCAGCGTTTT

j_gene: TRBJ2-7
v_gene: TRBV18
d_gene: -
abundance: many
CDR3aa: CASSEDPSLTGQYF
CDR3nt: TGTGCCAGCTCAGAGGACCCTTCCCTCACGGGGCAGTACTTC

j_gene: TRBJ2-3
v_gene: TRBV20-1
d_gene: TRBD2
abundance: many
CDR3aa: CSARDGASGGRDTQYF
CDR3nt: TGCAGTGCTAGGGACGGGGCTAGCGGGGGCCGGGATACGCAGTATTTT

j_gene: TRBJ2-7
v_gene: TRBV25-1
d_gene: -
abundance: -
CDR3aa: CASSEFNLGTEQYF
CDR3nt: TGTGCCAGCAGTGAATTCAATTTGGGTACCGAGCAGTACTTC

j_gene: TRBJ1-2
v_gene: TRBV11-2
d_gene: -
abundance: few
CDR3aa: CASSSYYPDLISGYTF
CDR3nt: TGTGCCAGCAGCTCCTACTACCCGGACCTAATAAGTGGCTACACCTTC

j_gene: TRBJ2-3
v_gene: TRBV2
d_gene: TRBD2
abundance: -
CDR3aa: CASSGGGGGSDTQYF
CDR3nt: TGTGCCAGCAGTGGAGGCGGGGGAGGATCAGATACGCAGTATTTT

j_gene: TRBJ2-7
v_gene: TRBV7-6
d_gene: -
abundance: few
CDR3aa: CASSLVGGYEQYF
CDR3nt: TGTGCCAGCAGCTTGGTGGGGGGCTACGAGCAGTACTTC

j_gene: TRBJ1-1
v_gene: TRBV7-3
d_gene: -
abundance: many
CDR3aa: CASSPDARMNTEAFF
CDR3nt: TGTGCCAGCAGCCCAGATGCCCGGATGAACACTGAAGCTTTCTTT

j_gene: TRBJ1-1
v_gene: TRBV15
d_gene: -
abundance: few
CDR3aa: CATSREGNTEAFF
CDR3nt: TGTGCCACCAGCAGAGAGGGGAACACTGAAGCTTTCTTT

j_gene: TRBJ1-5
v_gene: TRBV2
d_gene: TRBD1
abundance: few
CDR3aa: CASSADRGDNQPQHF
CDR3nt: TGTGCCAGCAGCGCGGACAGGGGAGACAATCAGCCCCAGCATTTT

j_gene: TRBJ2-2
v_gene: TRBV7-2
d_gene: -
abundance: -
CDR3aa: CASSSDLIGRELFF
CDR3nt: TGTGCCAGCAGCTCTGATCTAATTGGCCGGGAGCTGTTTTTT

j_gene: TRBJ2-3
v_gene: TRBV10-3
d_gene: -
abundance: few
CDR3aa: CAISEMGVDTQYF
CDR3nt: TGTGCCATCAGTGAGATGGGCGTAGATACGCAGTATTTT

j_gene: TRBJ1-6
v_gene: TRBV12-3/TRBV12-4
d_gene: -
abundance: once
CDR3aa: CASSLAQGFSPLHF
CDR3nt: TGTGCCAGCAGTTTAGCCCAGGGGTTCTCACCCCTCCACTTT

j_gene: TRBJ2-1
v_gene: TRBV20-1
d_gene: TRBD2
abundance: few
CDR3aa: CSARVASGPSYNEQFF
CDR3nt: TGCAGTGCTAGAGTAGCTAGCGGGCCCTCCTACAATGAGCAGTTCTTC

j_gene: TRBJ2-5
v_gene: TRBV9
d_gene: -
abundance: few
CDR3aa: CASSPGGDGLKETQYF
CDR3nt: TGTGCCAGCAGCCCGGGGGGCGACGGCTTAAAAGAGACCCAGTACTTC

j_gene: TRBJ2-3
v_gene: TRBV13
d_gene: -
abundance: many
CDR3aa: CASSLFLTGAGGTQYF
CDR3nt: TGTGCCAGCAGCCTCTTTCTGACAGGGGCGGGAGGTACGCAGTATTTT

j_gene: TRBJ2-1
v_gene: TRBV9
d_gene: -
abundance: -
CDR3aa: CASSAETYNEQFF
CDR3nt: TGTGCCAGCAGCGCCGAGACCTACAATGAGCAGTTCTTC

j_gene: TRBJ1-3
v_gene: TRBV13
d_gene: -
abundance: many
CDR3aa: CASSPDTGNTIYF
CDR3nt: TGTGCCAGCAGCCCGGACACCGGAAACACCATATATTTT

j_gene: TRBJ1-2
v_gene: TRBV25-1
d_gene: -
abundance: many
CDR3aa: CASSEDQPPPDGYTF
CDR3nt: TGTGCCAGCAGTGAGGATCAACCACCTCCTGATGGCTACACCTTC

j_gene: TRBJ1-5
v_gene: TRBV13
d_gene: TRBD1
abundance: many
CDR3aa: CASSGQGGNQPQHF
CDR3nt: TGTGCCAGTTCGGGACAGGGCGGAAATCAGCCCCAGCATTTT

j_gene: TRBJ2-1
v_gene: TRBV7-9
d_gene: -
abundance: once
CDR3aa: CASSPEYNEQFF
CDR3nt: TGTGCCAGCAGCCCTGAATACAATGAGCAGTTCTTC

j_gene: TRBJ1-1
v_gene: TRBV19
d_gene: -
abundance: few
CDR3aa: CASGRIMNTEAFF
CDR3nt: TGTGCCAGTGGCCGTATCATGAACACTGAAGCTTTCTTT

j_gene: TRBJ2-3
v_gene: TRBV6-5
d_gene: -
abundance: -
CDR3aa: CASRTGTSTDTQYF
CDR3nt: TGTGCCAGCCGCACTGGGACTAGCACAGATACGCAGTATTTT